One TCR beta chain is described in this entry. This entry is derived from a study of blood T cell repertoires in COVID-19. Background on the study: Samples of COVID-19 (acute and convalescent) were obtained from the United States, Italy and Spain. Sources were T cells, B-cell-depleted T cells, or PBMCs; the material itself was cDNA or gDNA.

Original handling: Reference gene primer amplification yielded estimated nucleated cell counts. The table came from immunoSEQ multiplex PCR; TCRdb's copy has only in-frame clones and leaves some out. D and trimming were read from the DNA, whereas the V and J calls and clone size are those reported in that table. The sample has nearly 60,000 clones, almost 90% seen once. CDR1 and CDR2 (germline): MGHRA, YSYEKL. The CDR3 sequence is 14 residues long. Trimming cost V 4 bases and J 3 bases, with 13 bases left between them. The source of this sequence is a man in his sixties with active COVID-19. The chain combines TRBV4-1 with TRBJ2-7; D unclear. The sequencing input was peripheral blood. CDR3: CASSRSYGGYEQYF. Written as DNA, the CDR3 is TGCGCCAGCAGCCGATCATATGGCGGCTACGAGCAGTACTTC.